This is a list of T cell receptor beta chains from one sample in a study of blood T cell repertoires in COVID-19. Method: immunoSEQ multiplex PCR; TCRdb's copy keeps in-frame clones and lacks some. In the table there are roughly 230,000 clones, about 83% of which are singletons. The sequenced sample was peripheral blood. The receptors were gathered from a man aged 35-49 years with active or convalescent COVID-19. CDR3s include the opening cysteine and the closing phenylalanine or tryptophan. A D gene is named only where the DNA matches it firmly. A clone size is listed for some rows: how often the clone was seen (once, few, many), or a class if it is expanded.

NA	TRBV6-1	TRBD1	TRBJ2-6	TGTGCCAGCAGGGAAACAGGGGGATCTGCGGGGGCCAACGTCCTGACTTTC	CASRETGGSAGANVLTF
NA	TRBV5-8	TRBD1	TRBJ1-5	TGTGCCAGCAGCAACGGGACAGGGGGATATCAGCCCCAGCATTTT	CASSNGTGGYQPQHF
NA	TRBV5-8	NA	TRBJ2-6	TGTGCCAGCAGCCCCCGGCCAGGGGCTGGGGCCAACGTCCTGACTTTC	CASSPRPGAGANVLTF
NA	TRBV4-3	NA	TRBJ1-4	TGCGCCAGCAGCCAAGGAGTGTCGACTCTTAATGAAAAACTGTTTTTT	CASSQGVSTLNEKLFF
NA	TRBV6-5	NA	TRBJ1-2	TGTGCCAGCAGTTACTCCCACAGCAGCTATGGCTACACCTTC	CASSYSHSSYGYTF
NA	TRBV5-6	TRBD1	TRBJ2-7	TGTGCCAGCAGCCATACCGGGACAGAGACCTACGAGCAGTACTTC	CASSHTGTETYEQYF
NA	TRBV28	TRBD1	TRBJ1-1	TGTGCCAGCAGTTCCCAAGGACAGGGGGCTACTGAAGCTTTCTTT	CASSSQGQGATEAFF
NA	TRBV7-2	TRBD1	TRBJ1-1	TGTGCCAGCAGCACCGCCGGGACAGGGGGGTTGAGAACTGAAGCTTTCTTT	CASSTAGTGGLRTEAFF
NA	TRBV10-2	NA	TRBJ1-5	TGCGCCAGCAGTGTAGTAGGGTCGGGAAATCAGCCCCAGCATTTT	CASSVVGSGNQPQHF
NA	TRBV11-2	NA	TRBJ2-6	TGTGCCAGCACCGTAGGGGCCAACGTCCTGACTTTC	CASTVGANVLTF
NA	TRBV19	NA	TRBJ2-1	TGTGCCAGTAGTCGAAGCGGGACATCCTACAATGAGCAGTTCTTC	CASSRSGTSYNEQFF
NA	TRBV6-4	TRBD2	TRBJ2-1	TGTGCCAGCAGTGACAGGGCGGGGGATTACAATGAGCAGTTCTTC	CASSDRAGDYNEQFF
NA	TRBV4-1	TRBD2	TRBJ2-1	TGCGCCAGCAGCCAAGGGACCCGGGGGGCCTACAATGAGCAGTTCTTC	CASSQGTRGAYNEQFF
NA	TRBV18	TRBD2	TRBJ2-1	TGTGCCAGCTCACCGGGCGTTAGCGGGAATGAGCAGTTCTTC	CASSPGVSGNEQFF
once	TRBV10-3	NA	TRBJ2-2	TGTGCCATCAGTGAGGAGGGCAGGCGGTACGGCGGGGAGCTGTTTTTT	CAISEEGRRYGGELFF
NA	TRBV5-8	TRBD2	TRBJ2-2	TGTGCCAGCAGACTAGCGGGTTCGAACACCGGGGAGCTGTTTTTT	CASRLAGSNTGELFF
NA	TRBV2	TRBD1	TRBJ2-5	TGTGCCAGCAGCGACAGGGTAGAGACCCAGTACTTC	CASSDRVETQYF
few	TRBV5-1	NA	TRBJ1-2	TGCGCCAGCAGCCTCTCCGGGGGTAACTATGGCTACACCTTC	CASSLSGGNYGYTF
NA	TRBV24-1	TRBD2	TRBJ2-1	TGTGCCACCTCCGCTAGCGGGGGGAATGAGCAGTTCTTC	CATSASGGNEQFF
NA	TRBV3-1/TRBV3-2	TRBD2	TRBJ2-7	TGTGCCAGCAGCCAAGATGGGCTAGCGGGAACGGTGCAGTACTTC	CASSQDGLAGTVQYF
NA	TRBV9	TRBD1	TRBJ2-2	TGTGCCAGCAGCGTCACAGGGGTCCCCGGGGAGCTGTTTTTT	CASSVTGVPGELFF
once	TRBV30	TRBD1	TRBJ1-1	TGTGCCTCACAGGGGGACAAGATGAACACTGAAGCTTTCTTT	CASQGDKMNTEAFF
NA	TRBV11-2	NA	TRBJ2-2	TGTGCCAGCAGCTTAGCTGCTAGCCCGAACACCGGGGAGCTGTTTTTT	CASSLAASPNTGELFF
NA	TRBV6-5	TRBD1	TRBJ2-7	TGTGCCAGCAGAAGACAGGGGTCCTACGAGCAGTACTTC	CASRRQGSYEQYF
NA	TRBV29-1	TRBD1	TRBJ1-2	TGCAGCGTTGGGGGGACAGCCAACTATGGCTACACCTTC	CSVGGTANYGYTF
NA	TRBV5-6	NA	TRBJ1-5	TGTGCCAGCAGCTTGTCGGGGGGCTTTAGCAATCAGCCCCAGCATTTT	CASSLSGGFSNQPQHF